This T cell receptor (beta chain) was identified in a study of Ad26.COV2.S vaccination and SARS-CoV-2 variants. Study-wide context: Among those in the COV1001 Ad26.COV2.S trial arm was the donor.

Some clones are missing from TCRdb's copy, which holds only in-frame ones; the method was immunoSEQ multiplex PCR. In the table there are fewer than 500,000 clones, less than 95% of which are singletons. Findings of the study overall: Spike-specific TCR breadth was greater in vaccine than placebo recipients.

CDR1 is SGHTA, CDR2 FQGNSA, per germline. Unmatched junction bases numbered 3, after V lost 3 bases and J lost 6 bases. This CDR3 contains 13 residues. Comments on this clone: Antigen specificity is unknown.

Treatment described: 15 to 20 received Ad26.COV2.S at low or high dose, single or two shots; 5 received placebo; per-sample allocation not given. Sampling was done on day 63 after the first vaccine or placebo injection. This TCR was sampled from a person aged 18-60 years who received the Ad26.COV2.S COVID-19 vaccine or a placebo. This sequence joins TRBV7-2 and TRBJ1-2, with 8 positions matching TRBD1. This sample comprised peripheral blood, obtained in a trial of Ad26.COV2.S vaccine versus placebo. For the CDR3, the DNA is TGTGCCAGCAGCTTCAGGGGGCGGAATGGCTACACCTTC. Its translation: CASSFRGRNGYTF.